This is a list of T cell receptor beta chains from one sample in a study of cytomegalovirus exposure and HLA in healthy donors. Sequencing used immunoSEQ multiplex PCR; TCRdb keeps in-frame clones, though not all of them. The data hold 120,000 to 150,000 clones, with about three quarters observed a single time. The sample was PBMCs. Source of these receptors: a man aged 35-49 years in good health and CMV-seropositive. Both conserved end residues are part of each CDR3. A D gene is named only where the DNA matches it firmly. Rows give clone size only sometimes, using once, few, many, or a class for an expanded clone.

v_gene,abundance,j_gene,d_gene,CDR3aa,CDR3nt
TRBV6-1,.,TRBJ2-5,TRBD2,CASKNRGGETQYF,TGTGCCAGCAAAAATAGGGGAGGGGAGACCCAGTACTTC
TRBV6-1,.,TRBJ2-5,.,CASSVLGRGQETQYF,TGTGCCAGCAGTGTTCTCGGCAGGGGACAAGAGACCCAGTACTTC
TRBV30,.,TRBJ2-1,.,CAWSLSYNEQFF,TGTGCCTGGAGTCTCTCCTACAATGAGCAGTTCTTC
TRBV4-1,.,TRBJ2-1,TRBD2,CASSQDSGRSYNEQFF,TGCGCCAGCAGCCAAGATAGCGGGAGATCCTACAATGAGCAGTTCTTC
TRBV28,few,TRBJ1-1,.,CASSLAQGNTEAFF,TGTGCCAGCAGTTTGGCGCAGGGGAACACTGAAGCTTTCTTT
TRBV28,.,TRBJ2-6,.,CASRTSSGANVLTF,TGTGCCAGCAGAACGAGCTCTGGGGCCAACGTCCTGACTTTC
TRBV28,.,TRBJ1-4,.,CASSSGVVEKLFF,TGTGCCAGCAGTTCAGGGGTGGTTGAAAAACTGTTTTTT
TRBV11-1,.,TRBJ2-6,.,CASSLEEHGANVLTF,TGTGCCAGCAGCTTAGAAGAACATGGGGCCAACGTCCTGACTTTC
TRBV28,.,TRBJ1-2,TRBD1,CAGRRGTGYPYGYTF,TGTGCCGGAAGGAGGGGGACAGGGTATCCTTATGGCTACACCTTC
TRBV5-1,.,TRBJ1-1,.,CASSTRQGGHTEAFF,TGCGCCAGCAGCACCCGGCAGGGTGGACACACTGAAGCTTTCTTT
TRBV9,.,TRBJ2-7,.,CASSVGGTAYEQYF,TGTGCCAGCAGCGTAGGCGGGACAGCATACGAGCAGTACTTC
TRBV9,.,TRBJ2-5,TRBD2,CASSRGSGSGAETQYF,TGTGCCAGCTCCCGAGGGAGCGGGAGCGGGGCAGAGACCCAGTACTTC
TRBV6-1,.,TRBJ2-7,TRBD1,CASSHGQVLYEQYF,TGTGCCAGCAGTCATGGACAGGTTCTTTACGAGCAGTACTTC
TRBV6-5,.,TRBJ2-1,.,CASISPGGANEQFF,TGTGCCAGCATTTCACCCGGCGGGGCCAATGAGCAGTTCTTC
TRBV7-9,.,TRBJ2-7,.,CSSSLESLEQYF,TGTTCCAGCAGCCTAGAATCCCTCGAGCAGTACTTC
TRBV6-5,.,TRBJ2-2,.,CASRPGTNTGELFF,TGTGCCAGCAGACCCGGTACGAACACCGGGGAGCTGTTTTTT
TRBV5-1,.,TRBJ2-7,TRBD1,CASSYTGGEQYF,TGCGCCAGCAGTTATACAGGGGGCGAGCAGTACTTC
TRBV19,once,TRBJ2-2,TRBD1,CASSHGQGVLRGELFF,TGTGCCAGTAGTCACGGACAGGGAGTCCTAAGGGGGGAGCTGTTTTTT
TRBV28,.,TRBJ2-7,TRBD1,CASSLSQGNYEQYF,TGTGCCAGCAGTTTATCACAGGGGAACTACGAGCAGTACTTC
TRBV7-6,.,TRBJ2-7,.,CASSLGSPSSYEQYF,TGTGCCAGCAGCTTAGGTTCGCCGAGCTCCTACGAGCAGTACTTC
TRBV28,.,TRBJ2-3,.,CASSLAGAVIYTDTQYF,TGTGCCAGCAGTTTAGCAGGGGCCGTTATTTACACAGATACGCAGTATTTT
TRBV5-1,.,TRBJ2-7,.,CASSLGEGHYYEQYF,TGCGCCAGCAGCTTGGGGGAGGGACACTACTACGAGCAGTACTTC
TRBV10-2,.,TRBJ1-1,.,CASSKPINLGPGMSGAFF,TGCGCCAGCAGTAAACCCATTAATTTGGGCCCGGGGATGTCGGGAGCTTTCTTT
TRBV27,once,TRBJ2-3,.,CASSFDQRDTQYF,TGTGCCAGCAGTTTCGACCAGCGAGATACGCAGTATTTT
TRBV19,.,TRBJ2-1,TRBD1,CASSPDRGIYNEQFF,TGTGCCAGTAGCCCGGACAGGGGTATTTACAATGAGCAGTTCTTC
TRBV2,.,TRBJ1-4,.,CATGETNEKLFF,TGTGCCACAGGGGAGACCAATGAAAAACTGTTTTTT
TRBV5-6,.,TRBJ1-2,.,CASSRNEYGYTF,TGTGCCAGCAGCCGAAATGAGTATGGCTACACCTTC
TRBV7-2,.,TRBJ2-7,.,CASSLAVGVSEQYF,TGTGCCAGCAGCTTAGCGGTTGGAGTTTCCGAGCAGTACTTC
TRBV9,.,TRBJ2-7,TRBD1,CASSVGGQGAYEQYF,TGTGCCAGCAGCGTAGGGGGACAGGGGGCTTACGAGCAGTACTTC
TRBV28,.,TRBJ2-2,TRBD2,CASSAPGQASGRTGELFF,TGTGCCAGCAGCGCCCCCGGCCAAGCCAGCGGGAGGACCGGGGAGCTGTTTTTT
TRBV19,few,TRBJ1-1,.,CASSINDRPNTEAFF,TGTGCCAGTAGTATAAACGACAGGCCGAACACTGAAGCTTTCTTT